The next 14 T cell receptor beta chains were all read from a single sample in a study of T cell repertoires in cytomegalovirus infection. TCRdb re-derived calls from the reads in MiXCR, one entry per CDR3 protein. The sample carries about 180,000 distinct CDR3 sequences, less than 25% recorded once. Their antigens are not known. The source material was CD8+ T cells from cultured PBMCs, sampled from culture after CMV antigen stimulation. The receptors derive from a human donor in good health (CMV status not recorded). Some clones in this sample may be carry-over from other donors' samples.

The chain carries TRBV6-2 or TRBV6-3 and TRBJ2-2, with a tentative D call TRBD1 (6 bases). There are 13 residues in the CDR3. The V gene lost 9 bases and the J gene lost 7 bases, with 15 bases spanning the gap. Germline CDR1 and CDR2: MNHEY and SVGEGT. This CDR3 reads CARGHPRVGELFF. In nucleotides, the CDR3 is TGTGCCAGGGGACACCCTAGGGTCGGGGAGCTGTTTTTT.

The rearrangement joins TRBV7-7 to TRBJ2-5, with TRBD1 as a possible D gene (6 bases). Germline CDR1 and CDR2: SSHAT and FNYEAQ (reference sequence). This CDR3 region has 16 residues. Trimming shortened V by 5 bases and J by 4 bases, and 20 bases separated the two germline ends. CDR3 DNA sequence: TGTGCCAGCAGCCCGGGGACACCCGATTTGAGAGAGACCCAGTACTTC. Protein product: CASSPGTPDLRETQYF.

This chain joins TRBV7-8 and TRBJ1-5; D is undetermined. V was shortened by 3 bases and J by 3 bases, with 12 bases between the two germline ends. Germline-derived CDR1 and CDR2 are SGHVS and FQNEAQ. This CDR3 contains 15 residues. CDR3 coding DNA: TGTGCCAGCAGCTTGCTAGCACAGTACAATCAGCCCCAGCATTTT. Its translation: CASSLLAQYNQPQHF.

V and J are TRBV7-9 and TRBJ2-6; TRBD2 matches 12 bases. The CDR3 spans 18 residues. Germline V gene data show CDR1 as SEHNR and CDR2 as FQNEAQ (reference sequence). Losses at the gene ends were 5 bases for V and 0 bases for J; bases not matched to a gene: 5. CDR3 bases: TGTGCCAGCAGCGCTCGGACTAGCGGGGCCTCTGGGGCCAACGTCCTGACTTTC. It yields the protein CASSARTSGASGANVLTF.

This clonotype occurred a few times. CDR3 sequence: CASSPGPLAGGRETQYF. The CDR3, as DNA: TGTGCCAGCAGTCCTGGGCCCCTAGCGGGGGGAAGAGAGACCCAGTACTTC. The chain links TRBV12-3 or TRBV12-4 to TRBJ2-5; 11 bases are shared with TRBD2. With V trimmed by 5 bases and J by 4 bases, 12 bases remained unmatched. The CDR3 covers 17 residues.

This clonotype was observed a few times. The chain couples TRBV9 to TRBJ2-3, with D perhaps given as TRBD1 or TRBD2 (6 bases each). Germline CDR1 is SGDLS and CDR2 is YYNGEE. V lost 4 bases, J lost 2 bases, and 17 bases lay in between. The CDR3 has 16 amino acids. CDR3 in DNA: TGTGCCAGCAGCCCCGAGGGGGGTTCTTCCACAGATACGCAGTATTTT. Residues: CASSPEGGSSTDTQYF.

Only a few counts were recorded for this clonotype. The V call is TRBV7-2, the J call TRBJ2-7, with D possibly being TRBD1 (6 bases). This CDR3 is built from 14 residues. V lost 5 bases and J 0 bases, leaving 11 bases between the germline ends. Per the germline V gene, CDR1 is SGHTA and CDR2 is FQGNSA. The CDR3 DNA reads as TGTGCCAGCAGCGGACAGCGAAGCTCCTACGAGCAGTACTTC. Protein: CASSGQRSSYEQYF.

V usage is TRBV18 and J usage is TRBJ2-3; 7 positions match TRBD1. Germline V gives CDR1 KGHSH, CDR2 LQKENI. This CDR3 is built from 18 residues. V lost 6 bases to trimming and J lost 0 bases; unmatched junction nucleotides: 15. CDR3 DNA: TGTGCCAGCTCCCCTGGGCAGGGGGTCCTCTTTAGCACAGATACGCAGTATTTT. Protein: CASSPGQGVLFSTDTQYF.

Here the CDR3 reads CASSLERSGNTEAFF. CDR3 nucleotides: TGTGCCAGCAGCTTGGAGCGGTCCGGGAACACTGAAGCTTTCTTT. The gene calls are TRBV5-5 and TRBJ1-1; D remains ambiguous. With 0 bases removed from V and 1 base from J, the gap between germline ends came to 10 bases. Per germline, CDR1 SGHKS and CDR2 YYEKEE (reference sequence). The CDR3 runs 15 residues.

The chain employs TRBV6-1 and TRBJ2-7, with TRBD2 identical over 9 bases. The CDR3 loop spans 14 amino acids. Germline CDR1 reads MNHNS; CDR2 reads SASEGT. Trimming at V came to 3 bases and at J to 4 bases, leaving 4 bases not matched to a gene. CDR3 DNA sequence: TGTGCCAGCAGTGAGGAGCGGGGGGTTTACGAGCAGTACTTC. Translated, it gives CASSEERGVYEQYF.

The chain combines TRBV6-2 or TRBV6-3 with TRBJ1-5; TRBD1 might be the D (5 bases). The CDR3 contains 18 residues. Trimming cost V 6 bases and J 2 bases, with 23 bases left between them. CDR1 is MNHEY, CDR2 SVGEGT, per germline. The CDR3 protein is CASSLDMFEGLGNQPQHF. The DNA of the CDR3 is TGTGCCAGCAGCCTTGACATGTTTGAGGGACTGGGCAATCAGCCCCAGCATTTT.

This clonotype was counted a single time. A much larger clone sits a single nucleotide away, making a read error possible. The V and J genes are TRBV7-2 and TRBJ1-6, with TRBD1 matching 12 bases. Germline CDR1 is SGHTA and CDR2 is FQGNSA. The CDR3 has 17 amino acids. The CDR3 spells CVSSPARDRGRNSPLHF. In DNA form, the CDR3 reads TGTGTCAGCAGCCCAGCCCGGGACAGGGGGCGAAATTCACCCCTCCACTTT. Using reference TRBV7-2 and TRBJ1-6 for the parts outside the CDR3, the full variable domain is GAGVSQSPSNKVTEKGKDVELRCDPISGHTALYWYRQSLGQGLEFLIYFQGNSAPDKSGLPSDRFSAERTGGSVSTLTIQRTQQEDSAVYLCVSSPARDRGRNSPLHFGNGTRLTVT.

This clonotype has more than one count but fewer than ten. Here the CDR3 DNA reads TGTGCCAGCAGACCAACAGTGGGTGGGGAGCTGTTTTTT. It yields the protein CASRPTVGGELFF. The V and J genes are TRBV7-9 and TRBJ2-2; D is unclear. The germline gives CDR1 SEHNR, CDR2 FQNEAQ (reference sequence). The V and J ends lost 6 bases and 8 bases respectively, with 13 bases between them. The length of the CDR3 is 13 residues.

The rearrangement uses TRBV11-2 and TRBJ2-5, with TRBD1 identical over 10 bases. Germline V gene data show CDR1 as SGHAT and CDR2 as FQNNGV. The V and J ends lost 5 bases and 5 bases, in that order; junction bases with no gene match: 8. CDR3 length: 15 residues. This CDR3 reads CASSHRDRGDETQYF. The CDR3 DNA is TGTGCCAGCAGCCACCGGGACAGGGGAGACGAGACCCAGTACTTC. The full variable domain, its missing parts supplied by reference TRBV11-2 and TRBJ2-5, is EAGVAQSPRYKIIEKRQSVAFWCNPISGHATLYWYQQILGQGPKLLIQFQNNGVVDDSQLPKDRFSAERLKGVDSTLKIQPAKLEDSAVYLCASSHRDRGDETQYFGPGTRLLVL.